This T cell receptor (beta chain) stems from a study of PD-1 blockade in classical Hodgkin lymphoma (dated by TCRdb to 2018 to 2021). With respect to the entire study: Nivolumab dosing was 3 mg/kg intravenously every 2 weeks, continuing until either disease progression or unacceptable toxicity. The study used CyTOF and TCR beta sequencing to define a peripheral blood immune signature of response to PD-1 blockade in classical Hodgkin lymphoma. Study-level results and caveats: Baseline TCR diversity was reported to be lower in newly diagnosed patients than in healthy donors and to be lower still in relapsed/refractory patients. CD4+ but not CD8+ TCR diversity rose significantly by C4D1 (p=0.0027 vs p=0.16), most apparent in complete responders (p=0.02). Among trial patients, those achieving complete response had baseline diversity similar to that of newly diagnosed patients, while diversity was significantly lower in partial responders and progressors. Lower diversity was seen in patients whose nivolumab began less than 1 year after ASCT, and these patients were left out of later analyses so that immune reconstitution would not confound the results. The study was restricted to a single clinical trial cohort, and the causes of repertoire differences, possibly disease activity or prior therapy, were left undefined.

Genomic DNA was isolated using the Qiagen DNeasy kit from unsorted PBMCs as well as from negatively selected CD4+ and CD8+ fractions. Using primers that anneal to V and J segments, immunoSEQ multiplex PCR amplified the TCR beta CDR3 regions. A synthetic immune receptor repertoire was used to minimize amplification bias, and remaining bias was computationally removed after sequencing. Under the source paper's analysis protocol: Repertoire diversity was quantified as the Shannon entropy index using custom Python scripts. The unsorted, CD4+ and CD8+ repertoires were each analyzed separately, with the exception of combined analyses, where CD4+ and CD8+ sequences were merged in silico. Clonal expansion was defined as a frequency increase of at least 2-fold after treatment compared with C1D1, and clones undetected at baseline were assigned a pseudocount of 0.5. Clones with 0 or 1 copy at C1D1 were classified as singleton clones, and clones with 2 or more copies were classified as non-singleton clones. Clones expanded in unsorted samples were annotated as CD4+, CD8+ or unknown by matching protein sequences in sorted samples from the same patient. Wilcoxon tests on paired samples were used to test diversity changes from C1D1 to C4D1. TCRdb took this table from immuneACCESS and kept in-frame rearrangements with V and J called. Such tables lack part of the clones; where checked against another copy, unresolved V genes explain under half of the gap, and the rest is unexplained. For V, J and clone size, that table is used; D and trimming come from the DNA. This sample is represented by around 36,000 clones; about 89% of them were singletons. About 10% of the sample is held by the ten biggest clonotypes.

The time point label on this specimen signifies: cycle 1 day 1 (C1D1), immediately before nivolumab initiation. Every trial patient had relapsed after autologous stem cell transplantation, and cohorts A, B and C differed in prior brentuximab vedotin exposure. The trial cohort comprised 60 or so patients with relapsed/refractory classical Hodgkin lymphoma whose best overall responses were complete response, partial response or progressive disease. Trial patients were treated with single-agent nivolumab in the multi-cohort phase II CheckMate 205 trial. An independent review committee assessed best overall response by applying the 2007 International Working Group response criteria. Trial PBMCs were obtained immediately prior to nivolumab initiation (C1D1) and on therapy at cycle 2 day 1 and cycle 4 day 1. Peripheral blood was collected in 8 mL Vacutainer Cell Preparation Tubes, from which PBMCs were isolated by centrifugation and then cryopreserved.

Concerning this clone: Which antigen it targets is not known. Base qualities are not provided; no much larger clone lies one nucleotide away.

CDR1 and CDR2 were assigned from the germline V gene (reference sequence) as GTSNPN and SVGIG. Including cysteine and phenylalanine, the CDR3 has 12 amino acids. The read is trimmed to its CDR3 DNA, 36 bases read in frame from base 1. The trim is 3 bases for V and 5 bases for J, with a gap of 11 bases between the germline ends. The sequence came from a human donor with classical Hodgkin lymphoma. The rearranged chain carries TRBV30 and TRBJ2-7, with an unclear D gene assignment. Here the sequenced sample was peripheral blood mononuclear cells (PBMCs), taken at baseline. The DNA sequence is TGTGCCTGGAGCCCCACTGGGGACGAGCAGTACTTC. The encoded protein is CAWSPTGDEQYF. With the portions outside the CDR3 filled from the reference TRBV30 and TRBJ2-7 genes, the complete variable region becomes SQTIHQWPATLVQPVGSPLSLECTVEGTSNPNLYWYRQAAGRGLQLLFYSVGIGQISSEVPQNLSASRPQDRQFILSSKKLLLSDSGFYLCAWSPTGDEQYFGPGTRLTVT.